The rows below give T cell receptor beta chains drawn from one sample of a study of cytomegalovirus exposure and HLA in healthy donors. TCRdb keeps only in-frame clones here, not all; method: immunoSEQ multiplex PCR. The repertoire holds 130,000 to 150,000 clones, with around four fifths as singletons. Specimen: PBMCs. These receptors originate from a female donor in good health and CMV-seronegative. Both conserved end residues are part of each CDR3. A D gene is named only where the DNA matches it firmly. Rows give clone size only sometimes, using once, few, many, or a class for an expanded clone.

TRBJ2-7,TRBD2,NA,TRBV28,CASSYSIGLAGVSYEQYF,TGTGCCAGCAGTTACTCCATCGGACTAGCGGGAGTTTCGTACGAGCAGTACTTC
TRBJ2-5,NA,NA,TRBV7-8,CASSLFGGQGETQYF,TGTGCCAGCAGCTTATTCGGGGGGCAAGGGGAGACCCAGTACTTC
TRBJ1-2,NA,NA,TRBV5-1,CASSLAGSGLGYTF,TGCGCCAGCAGCTTGGCCGGCTCAGGGCTTGGCTACACCTTC
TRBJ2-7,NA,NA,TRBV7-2,CASSLVVGEQYF,TGTGCCAGCAGCTTAGTGGTGGGCGAGCAGTACTTC
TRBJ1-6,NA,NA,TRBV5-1,CASSLDSPLTPLHF,TGCGCCAGCAGCTTGGACAGCCCCTTAACACCCCTCCACTTT
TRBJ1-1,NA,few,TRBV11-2,CASSLEGLGGEAFF,TGTGCCAGCAGCTTAGAGGGGTTGGGGGGGGAAGCTTTCTTT
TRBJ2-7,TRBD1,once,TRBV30,CAWTPGTGSSYEQYF,TGTGCCTGGACCCCCGGGACAGGAAGCTCCTACGAGCAGTACTTC
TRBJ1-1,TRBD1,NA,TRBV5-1,CASSTGTGEAFF,TGCGCCAGCAGCACGGGGACAGGCGAAGCTTTCTTT
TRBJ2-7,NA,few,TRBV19,CASSILSGDEQYF,TGTGCCAGTAGTATCCTGTCGGGTGACGAGCAGTACTTC
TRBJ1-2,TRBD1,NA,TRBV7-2,CASSISTGPYGYPF,TGTGCCAGCAGCATCTCGACAGGGCCCTATGGCTACCCCTTC
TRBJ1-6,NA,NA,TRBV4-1,CASSQGGLTGDNSPLHF,TGCGCCAGCAGCCAAGGGGGCTTAACAGGCGATAATTCACCCCTCCACTTT
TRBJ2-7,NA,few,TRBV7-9,CASGGGGLRVNEQYF,TGTGCCAGCGGTGGGGGGGGGCTGAGGGTGAACGAGCAGTACTTC
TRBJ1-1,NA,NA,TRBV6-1,CASSVQGNTEAFF,TGTGCCAGCAGTGTGCAGGGGAACACTGAAGCTTTCTTT
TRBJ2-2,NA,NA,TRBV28,CASSLSDRYTGELFF,TGTGCCAGCAGTTTATCCGACAGATACACCGGGGAGCTGTTTTTT
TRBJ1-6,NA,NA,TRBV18,CASSPSGSYNSPLHF,TGTGCCAGCTCACCCTCCGGCTCCTATAATTCACCCCTCCACTTT
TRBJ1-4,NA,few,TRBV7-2,CASSPGVSEKLFF,TGTGCCAGCAGCCCGGGGGTTTCTGAAAAACTGTTTTTT
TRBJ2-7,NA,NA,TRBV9,CASSVALGQPPYEQYF,TGTGCCAGCAGCGTAGCCCTCGGACAGCCACCCTACGAGCAGTACTTC
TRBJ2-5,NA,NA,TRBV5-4,CASSTGSGQETQYF,TGTGCCAGCAGCACCGGAAGCGGCCAAGAGACCCAGTACTTC
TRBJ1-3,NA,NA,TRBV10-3,CAISELTSGNTIYF,TGTGCCATCAGTGAGTTAACGAGTGGAAACACCATATATTTT
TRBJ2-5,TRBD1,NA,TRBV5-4,CASRVTGEETQYF,TGTGCCAGCAGGGTGACAGGGGAAGAGACCCAGTACTTC
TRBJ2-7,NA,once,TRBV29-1,CSVASRPYEQYF,TGCAGCGTTGCCTCGCGGCCCTACGAGCAGTACTTC
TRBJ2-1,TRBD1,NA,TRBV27,CASSSEQGSRYNEQFF,TGTGCCAGCAGTTCGGAACAGGGGTCAAGATACAATGAGCAGTTCTTC
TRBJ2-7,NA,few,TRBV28,CASSLGTPYEQYF,TGTGCCAGCAGCCTAGGGACACCCTACGAGCAGTACTTC
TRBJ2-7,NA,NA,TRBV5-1,CASSFRGRGNEQYF,TGCGCCAGCAGTTTTCGAGGCAGGGGTAACGAGCAGTACTTC
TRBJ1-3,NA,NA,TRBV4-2,CASSQDRAGIGAGNTIYF,TGTGCCAGCAGCCAAGATAGGGCAGGGATCGGAGCTGGAAACACCATATATTTT
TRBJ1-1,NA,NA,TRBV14,CASSHDVGTRNTEAFF,TGTGCCAGCAGCCACGACGTGGGCACTCGGAACACTGAAGCTTTCTTT
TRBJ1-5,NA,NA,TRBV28,CASSSPGTNNQPQHF,TGTGCCAGCAGTTCCCCCGGGACTAACAATCAGCCCCAGCATTTT
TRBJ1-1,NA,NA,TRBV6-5,CASSPRGGLNTEAFF,TGTGCCAGCAGTCCTCGGGGGGGACTGAACACTGAAGCTTTCTTT
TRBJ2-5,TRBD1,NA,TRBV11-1,CASSLGTGETQYF,TGTGCCAGCAGCTTAGGGACAGGGGAGACCCAGTACTTC
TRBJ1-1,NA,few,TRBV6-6,CASSTWARRGAFF,TGTGCCAGCAGTACATGGGCCCGCCGGGGAGCTTTCTTT
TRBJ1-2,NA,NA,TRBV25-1,CASQRGYYGYTF,TGTGCCAGCCAGCGGGGGTACTATGGCTACACCTTC
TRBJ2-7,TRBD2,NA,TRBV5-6,CASSFFERESGREQYF,TGTGCCAGCAGCTTCTTCGAGCGGGAGTCGGGTCGGGAGCAGTACTTC
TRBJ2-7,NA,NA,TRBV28,CASSLGTTWPYEQYF,TGTGCCAGCAGTTTGGGGACAACCTGGCCCTACGAGCAGTACTTC
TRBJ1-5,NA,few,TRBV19,CASGGRHQPQHF,TGTGCCAGTGGAGGGCGGCATCAGCCCCAGCATTTT
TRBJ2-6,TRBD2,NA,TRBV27,CASSFDGRGSGANVLTF,TGTGCCAGCAGTTTTGACGGGAGGGGGAGTGGGGCCAACGTCCTGACTTTC
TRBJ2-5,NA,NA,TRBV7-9,CASSFKLAILQETQYF,TGTGCCAGCAGCTTTAAGCTCGCCATCCTCCAAGAGACCCAGTACTTC
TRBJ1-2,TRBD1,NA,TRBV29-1,CSHRQGAPGYGYTF,TGCAGCCATAGACAGGGGGCTCCTGGCTATGGCTACACCTTC
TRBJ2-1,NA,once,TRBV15,CATSGPRANNEQFF,TGTGCCACCAGCGGTCCCAGGGCCAACAATGAGCAGTTCTTC
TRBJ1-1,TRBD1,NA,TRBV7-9,CASSSTGTGYTEAFF,TGTGCCAGCAGCTCAACCGGGACAGGGTATACTGAAGCTTTCTTT
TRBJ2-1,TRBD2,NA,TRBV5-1,CASSISGGQPYNEQFF,TGCGCCAGCAGCATTAGCGGGGGCCAACCCTACAATGAGCAGTTCTTC
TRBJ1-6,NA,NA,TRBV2,CASSERFRGNNSPLHF,TGTGCCAGCAGTGAAAGGTTTAGGGGCAATAATTCACCCCTCCACTTT
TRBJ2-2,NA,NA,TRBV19,CASSNGNFNTGELFF,TGTGCCAGTAGTAACGGGAATTTTAACACCGGGGAGCTGTTTTTT
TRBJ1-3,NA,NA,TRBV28,CASSSGPLSGNTIYF,TGTGCCAGCAGTTCTGGGCCTCTCTCTGGAAACACCATATATTTT
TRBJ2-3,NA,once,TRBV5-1,CASSLDPRLPSYF,TGCGCCAGCAGCTTGGATCCGAGACTCCCTTCGTATTTT
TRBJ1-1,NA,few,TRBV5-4,CASSLADNTEAFF,TGTGCCAGCAGCCTCGCAGATAACACTGAAGCTTTCTTT
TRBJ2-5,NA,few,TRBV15,CATSSGITQYF,TGTGCCACCAGCAGCGGGATTACCCAGTACTTC
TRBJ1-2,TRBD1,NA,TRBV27,CASSSHLQGRYGYTF,TGTGCCAGCAGTTCCCACCTACAGGGGAGGTATGGCTACACCTTC
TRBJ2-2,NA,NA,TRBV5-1,CASTLRTVTNTGELFF,TGCGCCAGCACCCTAAGGACAGTAACGAACACCGGGGAGCTGTTTTTT
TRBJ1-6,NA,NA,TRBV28,CASSLYPTRSYNSPLHF,TGTGCCAGCAGTTTATACCCTACCCGATCGTATAATTCACCCCTCCACTTT